This T cell receptor (beta chain) was recovered during a study of blood T cells in healthy people across ages. The CDR3 spans 11 residues. Germline CDR1 reads SEHNR; CDR2 reads FQNEAQ (reference sequence). There were healthy Caucasian individuals from Russia, aged about 6 to 90, serving as donors. About this clonotype itself: Its antigen is unknown. The junction shows a germline mismatch at one end, possibly a read error.

Broader study findings: There was no known CMV status for donors, so expanded clonotype changes were possibly confounded. What prevented conclusive comparison of naive and antigen-experienced cells was that PBMCs were unsorted.

Sample-barcoded 5' priming and a J-beta primer mix drove a second PCR of roughly 6 to 12 cycles. MiXCR was run by TCRdb on the 5' RACE reads, yielding one entry per CDR3 protein. Among around 1,500,000 distinct CDR3 sequences, roughly 45% were seen once, and the ten largest hold 7.9%. The sequencing sample was made of blood. The chain is built from TRBV7-9 and TRBJ2-5, with TRBD1 as a possible D gene (5 bases). This TCR derives from a woman aged 18-29 years in good health. The DNA for the CDR3 is TGTGCCAGCAGCTTAGTCTGGGGCGAGGACTTC. It translates to CASSLVWGEDF.